Listed below are T cell receptor beta chains from one sample, sequenced in a study of blood T cells in healthy people across ages. TCRdb re-called the 5' RACE reads through MiXCR, storing one row per CDR3 protein. The sample contains about 730,000 distinct CDR3 sequences, roughly 44% of which appear only once. Material for sequencing was blood. These receptors were collected from an older woman in good health. Both conserved end residues are part of each CDR3.

v_call,j_call,cdr3_aa
TRBV3-1,TRBJ2-1,CASSQVWGGAVNEQFF
TRBV20-1,TRBJ2-3,CSAGDSGRAPDTQYF
TRBV7-2,TRBJ1-1,CASSQRDRQNTEAFF
TRBV20-1,TRBJ2-7,CSARVAGRGYEQYF
TRBV29-1,TRBJ1-2,CSVVGRQGLYGYTF
TRBV12-3/TRBV12-4,TRBJ1-5,CATSGPGNQPQHF
TRBV3-1,TRBJ1-5,CASSQLQGHNQPQHF
TRBV5-1,TRBJ1-1,CASSRDWGATEAFF
TRBV7-2,TRBJ2-2,CASSLAQTGNTGELFF
TRBV24-1,TRBJ2-5,CATSDTTLNNEQYF
TRBV7-9,TRBJ2-2,CASSQTRDTGELFF
TRBV29-1,NA,CSVEGGIGSYNEQYF
TRBV20-1,TRBJ2-7,CSARDFGDRNYEQYF
TRBV18,NA,CASSEGPTYEQYF
TRBV27,TRBJ1-2,CASSTKPGVNYGYTF
TRBV20-1,NA,CSAKVSSGGLETQYF
TRBV7-2,TRBJ1-4,CASSGAMRSNEKLFF